One and the same sample provided the 14 T cell receptor beta chains below, sequenced in a study of shared clonotypes between healthy human individuals. Clones were read by immunoSEQ multiplex PCR, and TCRdb kept only the in-frame ones, dropping some. The profile shows around 550,000 clones, 95% to 97% of them singletons. The sample was naive CD4+ T cells sorted from blood. Documented subset: CD45RA+ positively selected. These receptor sequences come from a woman aged 25 to 39 in good health.

The V gene is TRBV19, the J gene TRBJ2-5; unclear D gene. The end of the DNA aligns better with TRBJ2-7, so the J call may be wrong. The CDR3 has 15 residues. The germline V gene has CDR1 LNHDA and CDR2 SQIVND (reference sequence). CDR3 coding DNA: TGTGCCAGTAGTCCACGCGAATGGGTTGATGGCGAGCAGTACTTC. This translates into CASSPREWVDGEQYF.

Turning to this clone: This CDR3 is also generated by other DNA sequences in the sample. The chain uses TRBV10-3 and TRBJ1-1; no clear D. This CDR3 is 12 amino acids long. V lost 6 bases and J 1 base, leaving 6 bases between the germline ends. Germline CDR1 reads ENHRY; CDR2 reads SYGVKD. The CDR3 loop reads CAISTGNTEAFF. CDR3 nucleotides: TGTGCCATCAGCACGGGGAACACTGAAGCTTTCTTT.

The genes are TRBV28 and TRBJ2-7; D is ambiguous. Deletions cut 6 bases from V and 9 bases from J, with 15 bases between. The V gene's germline CDR1 is MDHEN and CDR2 SYDVKM. The CDR3 consists of 12 residues. DNA for the CDR3: TGTGCCAGCAGCTCGACACCCCCTGGGCAGTACTTC. The encoded protein is CASSSTPPGQYF.

V gene TRBV5-8 combines with J gene TRBJ2-7, with D perhaps TRBD2 (5 bases). The germline gives CDR1 SGHTS, CDR2 YDEGEE. Trimming took off 3 bases at V and 0 bases at J, with 19 bases between the two ends. This CDR3 has 17 residues. DNA of the CDR3: TGTGCCAGCAGCTCAGGAACCGATATAGGAGGCTCCTACGAGCAGTACTTC. It specifies CASSSGTDIGGSYEQYF.

The chain employs TRBV10-3 and TRBJ1-3; D is unresolved. The CDR3 loop spans 14 amino acids. Trimming removed 3 bases from V and 0 bases from J, with 6 bases in between. CDR1 and CDR2 from the germline V gene are ENHRY and SYGVKD. As DNA, the CDR3 is TGTGCCATCAGTGATACAAACTCTGGAAACACCATATATTTT. Amino acid sequence: CAISDTNSGNTIYF.

CDR3 sequence: CASSSAGVSYNEQFF. The CDR3 DNA reads TGTGCCAGCAGTTCTGCGGGAGTCTCCTACAATGAGCAGTTCTTC. V is TRBV27 and J is TRBJ2-1, with 7 bases aligning to TRBD2. J was trimmed by 0 bases and V by 4 bases; bases with no gene match: 3. Germline CDR1 MNHEY, CDR2 SMNVEV (reference sequence). The CDR3 spans 15 residues.

The chain links TRBV9 to TRBJ1-4, with D hard to call. The CDR3 loop spans 15 amino acids. Germline lookup yields CDR1 SGDLS and CDR2 YYNGEE. Trimming left V 4 bases short and J 2 bases short, with 12 bases between. For the CDR3, the DNA is TGTGCCAGCAGCCCGCGGTGGTTGACTAATGAAAAACTGTTTTTT. Its translation is CASSPRWLTNEKLFF.

V gene TRBV5-1 combines with J gene TRBJ1-1; D uncertain. Trimming cost V 0 bases and J 3 bases, with 24 bases left between them. The CDR3 totals 19 residues. The germline gives CDR1 SGHRS, CDR2 YFSETQ. This CDR3 is CASSLDELVSTRMDTEAFF. CDR3 in DNA: TGCGCCAGCAGCTTGGATGAGTTGGTCAGTACGAGGATGGACACTGAAGCTTTCTTT.

The chain joins TRBV28 to TRBJ2-1; perhaps TRBD2 as D (5 bases). CDR3 size: 15 residues. V shed 6 bases and J shed 1 base, with 13 bases lying between them. The V gene's germline CDR1 is MDHEN and CDR2 SYDVKM. CDR3 coding DNA: TGTGCCAGCAGCCAACTAGTACCTTCCTACAATGAGCAGTTCTTC. This encodes CASSQLVPSYNEQFF.

The J gene is TRBJ2-7, the V gene TRBV10-3; D is ambiguous. CDR1 is ENHRY and CDR2 is SYGVKD in the germline V gene. CDR3 length: 13 amino acids. V lost 3 bases, J lost 5 bases, and 11 bases lay in between. CDR3 DNA: TGTGCCATCAGTGACGCAGTACCTAACGAGCAGTACTTC. This gives the protein CAISDAVPNEQYF.

Only one count was recorded for this clone. The V call is TRBV9, the J call TRBJ2-2; D is uncertain. Trimming shortened V by 0 bases and J by 6 bases, and 12 bases separated the two germline ends. The CDR3 covers 15 residues. Germline CDR1 reads SGDLS; CDR2 reads YYNGEE. As DNA, the CDR3 is TGTGCCAGCAGCGTAGAATCTCTCTGGGCCGGGGAGCTGTTTTTT. Protein sequence: CASSVESLWAGELFF.

The genes are TRBV9 and TRBJ2-5, with a possible D match to TRBD2 (6 bases). The CDR3 covers 15 residues. The germline V and J ends were trimmed by 0 bases and 0 bases, with 9 bases remaining between them. CDR1 and CDR2 (germline): SGDLS, YYNGEE. CDR3 protein: CASSVGASDQETQYF. The CDR3 DNA follows: TGTGCCAGCAGCGTAGGAGCTAGCGACCAAGAGACCCAGTACTTC.

This chain links TRBV5-1 with TRBJ2-5; D could derive from TRBD1 or TRBD2 (5 bases each). The CDR3 has 14 amino acids. V lost 4 bases to trimming and J lost 1 base, with 11 bases between them. Per germline, CDR1 SGHRS and CDR2 YFSETQ. The CDR3 DNA follows: TGCGCCAGCAGCCGGGACGGCGTCCAAGAGACCCAGTACTTC. This gives the protein CASSRDGVQETQYF.

In its sample, this clone was seen once. The rearrangement joins TRBV7-2 to TRBJ1-2; tentative D call: TRBD1 (6 bases). V was cut by 5 bases and J by 3 bases, with 10 bases left in between. Germline V gives CDR1 SGHTA, CDR2 FQGNSA. This CDR3 is 13 amino acids long. The CDR3 reads CASSLRGDYGYTF. The CDR3 nucleotides are TGTGCCAGCAGCCTAAGGGGGGACTATGGCTACACCTTC.